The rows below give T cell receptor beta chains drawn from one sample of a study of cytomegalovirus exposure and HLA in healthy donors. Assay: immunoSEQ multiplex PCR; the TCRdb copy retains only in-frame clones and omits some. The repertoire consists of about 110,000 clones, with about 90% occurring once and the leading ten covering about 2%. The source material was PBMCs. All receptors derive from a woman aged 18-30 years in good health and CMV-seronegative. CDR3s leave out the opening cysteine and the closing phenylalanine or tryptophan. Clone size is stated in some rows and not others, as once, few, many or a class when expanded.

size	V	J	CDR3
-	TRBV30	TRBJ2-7	AGRDRTYEQY
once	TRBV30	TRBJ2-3	AWMFPNTQY
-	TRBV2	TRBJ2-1	ASRRLETYNEQF
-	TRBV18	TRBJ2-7	ASSPGQGDSYEQY
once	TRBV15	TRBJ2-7	ATSRDKNRAYEQY
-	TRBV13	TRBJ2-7	ASSPSGTGGYEQY
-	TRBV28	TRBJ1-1	ASTTGNTEAF
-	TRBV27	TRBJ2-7	ASSLSRAYYEQY
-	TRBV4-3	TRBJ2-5	ASSQEIAGELETQY
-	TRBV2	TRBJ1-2	ASREVTDKDHGYT
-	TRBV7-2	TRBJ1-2	ASSLAFMGAGGYT
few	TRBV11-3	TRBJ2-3	ASSSVGGGSDTQY
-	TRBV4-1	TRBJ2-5	ASSRAQGMQTQY
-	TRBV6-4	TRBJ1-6	ASSQTGNNSPLH
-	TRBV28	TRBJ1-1	ASSQTGTGGRNTEAF
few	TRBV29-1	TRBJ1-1	SVDGQGRTEAF
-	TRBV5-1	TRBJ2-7	ASSPNTGEGAYEQY
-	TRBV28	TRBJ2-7	ASSRVDTPYEQY
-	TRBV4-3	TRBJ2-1	ASSQGQGGEYNEQF
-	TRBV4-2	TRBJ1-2	ASSQGTGFYGYT
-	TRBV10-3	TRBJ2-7	AISDDGNEQY
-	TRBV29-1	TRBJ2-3	SVESWRGGVDTQY
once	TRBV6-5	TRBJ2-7	ASRQTSGGFYEQY
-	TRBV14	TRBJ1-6	ASSPTLQGSPLH